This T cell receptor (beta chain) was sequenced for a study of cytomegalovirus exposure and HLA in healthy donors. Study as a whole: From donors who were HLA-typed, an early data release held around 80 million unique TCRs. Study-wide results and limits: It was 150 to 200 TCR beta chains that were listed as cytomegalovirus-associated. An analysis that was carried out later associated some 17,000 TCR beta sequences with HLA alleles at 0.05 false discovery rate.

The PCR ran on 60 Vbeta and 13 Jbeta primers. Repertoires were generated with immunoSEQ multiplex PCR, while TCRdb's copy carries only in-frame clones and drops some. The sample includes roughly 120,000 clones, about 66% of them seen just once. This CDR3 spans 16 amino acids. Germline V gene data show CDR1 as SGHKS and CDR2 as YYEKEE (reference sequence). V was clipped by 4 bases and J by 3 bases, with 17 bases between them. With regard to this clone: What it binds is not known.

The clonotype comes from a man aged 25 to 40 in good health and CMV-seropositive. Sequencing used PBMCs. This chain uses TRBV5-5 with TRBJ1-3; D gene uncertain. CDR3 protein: CASSQTVNAYGNTIYF. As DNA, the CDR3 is TGTGCCAGCAGCCAGACTGTAAACGCCTATGGAAACACCATATATTTT.